This paragraph covers one T cell receptor beta chain sequence. The antigen remains undetermined. Profiling relied on immunoSEQ multiplex PCR, and the TCRdb table lists in-frame clones only, not all of them. The table includes fewer than 95,000 clones, approximately 89% detected once. This sample was taken from a study of T cell responses to AZD1222 COVID-19 vaccine. The CDR3 extends over 13 amino acids. V lost 1 base, J lost 6 bases, and 6 bases lay in between. Study-level results: Nearly half of the spike-specific TCRs reportedly recognize variant regions that carry no mutations.

The input for sequencing was peripheral blood, taken 28 days after the second AZD1222 dose. The clonotype comes from an adult who received the AZD1222 COVID-19 vaccine. The chain carries TRBV12-3 or TRBV12-4 and TRBJ2-2; D remains ambiguous. The CDR3 DNA reads as TGTGCCAGCAGTTTAGGGCTAGCCGGGGAGCTGTTTTTT. Translated: CASSLGLAGELFF.